This TCR beta chain comes out of a study of blood T cell repertoires in COVID-19. Overall study: From the United States, Italy and Spain came samples of acute and convalescent COVID-19.

Per the original methods: Scientists estimated how many nucleated cells there were by amplifying reference gene primers. Clones were sequenced by immunoSEQ multiplex PCR, and TCRdb holds only the in-frame ones, with some missing. That table is the source of V, J and clone size, and D and trimming were worked out from the DNA. The sample lists 220,000 or so clones, around 86% occurring once. Either two negative PCRs, clearance, or symptom resolution qualified Cohort 3 donors as recovered. Trimming at V came to 3 bases and at J to 3 bases, leaving 8 bases not matched to a gene. The germline CDR1 and CDR2 sequences are LGHDT and YNNKEL (reference sequence). The CDR3 has 15 amino acids.

Sample: PBMCs or T cells enriched from blood (not recorded which). The V gene is TRBV3-1 (or the pseudogene TRBV3-2), the J gene TRBJ2-7, with 7 bases matching TRBD1. This receptor was taken from a woman in her forties or fifties who had recovered from COVID-19. Here the CDR3 reads CASSQMTGSGYEQYF. CDR3 sequence (DNA): TGTGCCAGCAGCCAGATGACAGGGTCGGGCTACGAGCAGTACTTC.